The sequence of this T cell receptor beta chain was determined in a study of spatial heterogeneity in lung cancer. Via MiXCR, TCRdb re-called the 5' RACE reads, giving one row per CDR3 protein. Of tens of thousands of distinct CDR3 sequences in the sample, approximately 5.7% were seen once. Study-level findings and limits: Ubiquitous, expanded tumor-derived TCRs were more frequently observed in blood at resection than at follow-up.

Indicated time point: sample taken at primary tumor resection. The input material, whole RNA from tumor, nontumor lung or frozen PBMC, was sequenced unsorted. This clonotype has ten or more counts. Its antigen is undetermined. V was cut by 2 bases and J by 2 bases, with 7 bases left in between. CDR3 length equals 13 residues. CDR1 is MDHEN and CDR2 is SYDVKM in the germline V gene. The chain has TRBV28 and TRBJ2-7; D not certain. The receptor comes from a male donor with early-stage non-small cell lung cancer. Sequencing was performed on PBMCs, taken at surgery. Here the CDR3 reads CASSLNSAYEQYF. CDR3 bases: TGTGCCAGCAGTTTAAATTCCGCCTACGAGCAGTACTTC.